This T cell receptor beta chain came from a study of blood T cells in healthy people across ages. Caucasian individuals from Russia who were healthy and aged 6 to 90 acted as donors. The CDR3 has 14 residues. V was cut by 0 bases and J by 4 bases, with 12 bases left in between. Germline V gives CDR1 SQVTM, CDR2 ANQGSEA. For the second PCR, which ran for about 6 to 12 cycles, a sample-barcoded 5' primer and a J-beta primer mix were used. Each cDNA molecule, via a template-switch adaptor with 12 random nucleotides, was tagged. TCRdb analysed the 5' RACE reads with MiXCR anew, one entry per CDR3 protein. The sample consists of 600,000 or so distinct CDR3 sequences, roughly 43% of them appearing once.

Sequenced sample: blood. This clonotype originated in a man older than 75 in good health. This chain joins TRBV29-1 and TRBJ1-1, with a weak D call TRBD1 (6 bases). The CDR3 reads CSVEEQGGATEAFF. CDR3 nucleotide sequence: TGCAGCGTTGAAGAACAGGGTGGGGCCACTGAAGCTTTCTTT. Combining the CDR3 with reference TRBV29-1 and TRBJ1-1 gives the whole variable domain SAVISQKPSRDICQRGTSLTIQCQVDSQVTMMFWYRQQPGQSLTLIATANQGSEATYESGFVIDKFPISRPNLTFSTLTVSNMSPEDSSIYLCSVEEQGGATEAFFGQGTRLTVV.